Listed here are 7 T cell receptor beta chains from one sample, sequenced in a study of regulatory T cells in long-lasting Graves disease. For TCR beta, libraries came from iRepertoire HTBI primers and Arm-PCR of CDR3 regions. Using its own MiXCR run on the multiplex PCR reads, TCRdb lists one record per CDR3 protein. This table holds 370,000 or so distinct CDR3 sequences, 15% to 20% found once. Time point given: newly diagnosed GD, antithyroid drugs for less than 3 months. PBMC RNA served as the TCR library source. The same sample was also studied in work on T cells in Graves' hyperthyroidism and ophthalmopathy.

This material consisted of peripheral blood mononuclear cells (PBMCs), taken at new diagnosis, from a patient treated with antithyroid drugs. The receptors originated from a woman between 18 and 30 years old with Graves disease.

This clonotype was seen many times. Relative to the germline gene, one junction end is altered; a read error may explain this. This chain joins TRBV5-1 and TRBJ2-3, with TRBD2 identical over 8 bases. From germline, CDR1 is SGHRS and CDR2 YFSETQ. CDR3 size: 17 residues. The CDR3 here is CASSLASVAGHTDTQYF. The CDR3 region has the DNA TGTGCCAGCAGCTTGGCGTCGGTAGCGGGGCACACAGATACGCAGTATTTT.

This clonotype was seen many times. The chain links TRBV27 to TRBJ1-4; D ambiguous. V dropped 5 bases and J dropped 4 bases, with 11 bases sitting between them. Germline CDR1 and CDR2: MNHEY and SMNVEV (reference sequence). CDR3 size: 14 residues. As DNA, the CDR3 is TGTGCCAGCAGTGTGGCAGATAATAATGAAAAACTGTTTTTT. Translated, it gives CASSVADNNEKLFF. The variable domain in full, with the rest retrieved from reference TRBV27 and TRBJ1-4, is EAQVTQNPRYLITVTGKKLTVTCSQNMNHEYMSWYRQDPGLGLRQIYYSMNVEVTDKGDVPEGYKVSRKEKRNFPLILESPSPNQTSLYFCASSVADNNEKLFFGSGTQLSVL.

The chain carries TRBV20-1 and TRBJ1-6; D is unclear. Germline V gives CDR1 DFQATT, CDR2 SNEGSKA (reference sequence). The V and J ends lost 4 bases and 7 bases respectively, with 17 bases between them. CDR3 length equals 15 residues. The CDR3 nucleotides read TGCAGTGCTACAATACCCGGGGTTTCAAATTCACCCCTCCACTTT. Protein product: CSATIPGVSNSPLHF.

This clonotype was seen repeatedly, ten times or more. This sequence joins TRBV11-2 and TRBJ1-1, with TRBD1 identical over 8 bases. Germline CDR1 SGHAT, CDR2 FQNNGV. CDR3 length equals 13 residues. V was pared by 3 bases and J by 8 bases, with 5 bases of the junction left unmatched. The CDR3 loop reads CASSFTRDREAFF. As DNA, the CDR3 is TGTGCCAGCAGCTTTACTCGGGACAGGGAAGCTTTCTTT. Together with reference TRBV11-2 and TRBJ1-1, the CDR3 gives the full variable domain: EAGVAQSPRYKIIEKRQSVAFWCNPISGHATLYWYQQILGQGPKLLIQFQNNGVVDDSQLPKDRFSAERLKGVDSTLKIQPAKLEDSAVYLCASSFTRDREAFFGQGTRLTVV.

This clonotype was picked up a small number of times. The chain recombines TRBV5-1 with TRBJ2-6; the D gene is possibly TRBD2 (5 bases). The germline CDR1 and CDR2 sequences are SGHRS and YFSETQ. V was clipped by 1 base and J by 0 bases, with 8 bases between them. This CDR3 comprises 16 residues. The CDR3 region is CASSLTGSSGANVLTF. CDR3 coding DNA: TGCGCCAGCAGCTTGACTGGGAGCTCTGGGGCCAACGTCCTGACTTTC.

This clonotype has at least ten counts. The rearrangement uses TRBV7-9 and TRBJ2-1; TRBD2 matches at 11 bases. Germline CDR1 reads SEHNR; CDR2 reads FQNEAQ (reference sequence). The V gene end was trimmed by 5 bases and the J gene end by 0 bases; junction bases not matched to a gene: 6. The CDR3 contains 17 residues. CDR3 residues: CASSDTGTSGSYNEQFF. CDR3 bases: TGTGCCAGCAGCGACACCGGGACTAGCGGCTCCTACAATGAGCAGTTCTTC.

This clonotype was seen a few times. The V call is TRBV29-1, the J call TRBJ2-3; 7 bases match TRBD1. V lost 7 bases to trimming and J lost 8 bases; unmatched junction nucleotides: 12. The CDR3 runs 13 residues. Germline lookup yields CDR1 SQVTM and CDR2 ANQGSEA. The CDR3 sequence: CSATGTAQGTQYF. The DNA of the CDR3 is TGCAGCGCTACCGGGACAGCGCAGGGTACGCAGTATTTT.